The 30 T cell receptor beta chains presented below share a single source sample, sequenced in a study of CD8+ T cells in alopecia areata. As to treatment: oral pan-JAK inhibitor, 5-10 mg twice daily. Sequencing templates came from extracted RNA that was reverse transcribed into cDNA. Clones were read by immunoSEQ multiplex PCR, and TCRdb kept only the in-frame ones, dropping some. The table has 110,000 or so clones, roughly 50% seen once; the top ten hold 3% to 4%. The sequences come from CD4+ T cells sorted from blood, collected at week 24, from a patient treated with tofacitinib. The receptors here all came from a human donor with alopecia areata.

The rearrangement uses TRBV14 and TRBJ2-5, with 15 bases that match TRBD2. CDR3 length equals 17 residues. Germline CDR1 and CDR2: SGHDN and FVKESK. The V gene end was trimmed by 4 bases and the J gene end by 2 bases; junction bases not matched to a gene: 5. In DNA form, the CDR3 reads TGTGCCAGCAGCCGAGGACTAGCGGGGGGGTCGCAAGAGACCCAGTACTTC. This translates into CASSRGLAGGSQETQYF.

As to this clone: A read error may account for a junction end that differs from germline. V and J are TRBV7-7 and TRBJ2-5; perhaps TRBD2 as D (6 bases). This CDR3 is 13 amino acids long. Germline loops: CDR1 SSHAT, CDR2 FNYEAQ (reference sequence). In DNA form, the CDR3 reads TGTGCTAGCAGCCCCGGGGGACCGGGGACCCAGTACTTC. Protein: CASSPGGPGTQYF.

This clone was seen only a few times. Other nucleotide sequences in the sample specify the same CDR3. This chain joins TRBV7-2 and TRBJ2-7; no clear D. The CDR3 is 11 residues long. Trimming removed 5 bases from V and 1 base from J, with 3 bases in between. Germline V gene data show CDR1 as SGHTA and CDR2 as FQGNSA. CDR3: CASSPSYEQYF. The CDR3 nucleotides read TGTGCCAGCAGCCCATCCTACGAGCAGTACTTC.

The chain combines TRBV29-1 with TRBJ2-3, with TRBD1 matching 7 bases. V shed 2 bases, J shed 0 bases, and the junction held 5 bases outside the gene matches. The CDR3 spans 15 residues. CDR1 is SQVTM and CDR2 is ANQGSEA in the germline V gene. CDR3 in DNA: TGCAGCGTTGAAAGTAGGGGACAGAGCACAGATACGCAGTATTTT. Protein product: CSVESRGQSTDTQYF.

V usage is TRBV30 and J usage is TRBJ2-7; D is undetermined. V lost 0 bases and J 6 bases, leaving 12 bases between the germline ends. This CDR3 spans 13 amino acids. Germline V gene lookup returns CDR1 GTSNPN and CDR2 SVGIG (reference sequence). CDR3 nucleotides: TGTGCCTGGAGTGTCGAAACAAACCGCGAGCAGTACTTC. Translated, it gives CAWSVETNREQYF.

The rearrangement links TRBV5-6 to TRBJ1-5; 10 bases are shared with TRBD1. Germline V gene data show CDR1 as SGHDT and CDR2 as YYEEEE. J was trimmed by 7 bases and V by 1 base; bases with no gene match: 8. The CDR3 extends over 16 amino acids. CDR3 sequence reads: CASSLRRDRGGQPQHF. As DNA, the CDR3 is TGTGCCAGCAGCTTGAGGAGGGACAGGGGCGGCCAGCCCCAGCATTTT.

This clone was picked up many times. This chain uses TRBV6-6 with TRBJ2-1; TRBD1 agrees at 11 bases. This CDR3 contains 14 residues. Germline CDR1 is MNHNY and CDR2 is SVGAGI (reference sequence). The V gene end was trimmed by 6 bases and the J gene end by 7 bases; junction bases not matched to a gene: 5. CDR3 bases: TGTGCCAGCAGACCCGGGACAGGGGGGAATGAGCAGTTCTTC. Translating gives CASRPGTGGNEQFF.

The chain couples TRBV11-2 to TRBJ1-6; D unresolved. The CDR3 has 15 amino acids. In germline, CDR1 is SGHAT, CDR2 FQNNGV. V was cut by 1 base and J by 5 bases, with 9 bases left in between. CDR3 nucleotides: TGTGCCAGCAGCTTAGGGGCAGTAGATAATTCACCCCTCCACTTT. It codes for CASSLGAVDNSPLHF.

The chain couples TRBV5-6 to TRBJ1-6; possible D gene TRBD1, 6 bases. Germline V gene sequence: CDR1 SGHDT, CDR2 YYEEEE. The CDR3 spans 16 residues. V was cut by 2 bases and J by 10 bases, with 19 bases left in between. Here the CDR3 reads CASSLSLGGNESPLHF. The CDR3 coding sequence is TGTGCCAGCAGCTTATCTTTAGGGGGGAATGAATCACCCCTCCACTTT.

This chain's CDR3 is CASSHNLNTEAFF. The CDR3 DNA sequence: TGCGCCAGCAGCCACAACTTGAACACTGAAGCTTTCTTT. The chain is built from TRBV4-3 and TRBJ1-1; D call uncertain. The germline gives CDR1 LGHNA, CDR2 YSLEER. V gave up 3 bases and J gave up 0 bases, with 5 bases separating them. This CDR3 region has 13 residues.

The V and J genes are TRBV19 and TRBJ1-5, with 9 bases that match TRBD1. Germline-derived CDR1 and CDR2 are LNHDA and SQIVND (reference sequence). Trimming removed 10 bases from V and 7 bases from J; junction bases left unmatched: 8. The CDR3 covers 13 residues. CDR3 in amino acids: CATTQGARQPQHF. Written as DNA, the CDR3 is TGTGCCACCACACAGGGGGCAAGGCAGCCCCAGCATTTT.

The gene calls are TRBV2 and TRBJ1-1; 8 bases are shared with TRBD1. The CDR3 is 14 residues long. The germline V gene encodes CDR1 SNHLY and CDR2 FYNNEI. V shed 6 bases and J 1 base; nucleotides not matched to a gene: 4. The CDR3 protein is CASRPGQGNTEAFF. In DNA form, the CDR3 reads TGTGCCAGCAGACCAGGACAGGGGAACACTGAAGCTTTCTTT.

The chain links TRBV2 to TRBJ2-5; a weak D match, TRBD1 (6 bases). Germline V CDR1 and CDR2: SNHLY, FYNNEI. Trimming took off 8 bases at V and 4 bases at J, with 17 bases between the two ends. This CDR3 contains 14 residues. The CDR3, as DNA: TGTGCCAGCGGCCGCAGGGGATTTAGAGAGACCCAGTACTTC. This codes for CASGRRGFRETQYF.

In this sample, this clone turned up once. V and J are TRBV5-4 and TRBJ2-1, with D tentatively TRBD2 (5 bases). CDR1 SGHNT and CDR2 YYREEE come from the germline V gene (reference sequence). Trimming took 0 bases from V and 4 from J, leaving 8 bases between them. The CDR3 consists of 14 residues. In DNA form, the CDR3 reads TGTGCCAGCAGCTTGGCGACGGGATACAATGAGCAGTTCTTC. Its protein product is CASSLATGYNEQFF.

DNA of the CDR3: TGTGCCTGGAGTGTACAGGGGGCCTCCTATAATTCACCCCTCCACTTT. Translating gives CAWSVQGASYNSPLHF. V gene TRBV30 combines with J gene TRBJ1-6; 9 bases agree with TRBD1. Germline-derived CDR1 and CDR2 are GTSNPN and SVGIG (reference sequence). The CDR3 runs 16 residues. V lost 0 bases, J lost 0 bases, and 0 bases stayed unmatched.

The CDR3 region has the DNA TGTGCCAGCAGCTTCTCCGGGACTATTGAGCAGTTCTTC. Its translation: CASSFSGTIEQFF. This rearrangement joins TRBV5-6 to TRBJ2-1, with 7 bases lining up with TRBD2. V shed 2 bases, J shed 9 bases, and the junction held 5 bases outside the gene matches. Germline CDR1 is SGHDT and CDR2 is YYEEEE. The CDR3 has 13 residues.

This clone showed up just a few times. V usage is TRBV9 and J usage is TRBJ2-2, with TRBD1 identical over 7 bases. The CDR3 spans 15 residues. The V gene's germline CDR1 is SGDLS and CDR2 YYNGEE. V gave up 4 bases and J gave up 2 bases; unmatched junction bases: 5. The CDR3 sequence: CASSLRQGNTGELFF. CDR3 DNA: TGTGCCAGCAGCCTCCGACAGGGAAACACCGGGGAGCTGTTTTTT.

This clone has a handful of counts. The chain links TRBV5-1 to TRBJ2-5; D is possibly TRBD2 (6 bases). Germline V CDR1 and CDR2: SGHRS, YFSETQ. The V and J ends lost 4 bases and 3 bases respectively, with 16 bases between them. This CDR3 comprises 15 residues. The CDR3 here is CASSLVAGSKETQYF. In nucleotides, the CDR3 is TGCGCCAGCAGCCTCGTCGCGGGGTCTAAAGAGACCCAGTACTTC.

The rearrangement joins TRBV4-2 to TRBJ1-2, with D possibly matching TRBD1 (6 bases). The V and J ends lost 4 bases and 3 bases respectively, with 9 bases between them. Germline assignment: CDR1 LGHNA and CDR2 YNFKEQ. CDR3 length: 13 residues. CDR3 amino acids: CASSPGQHYGYTF. In DNA, the CDR3 is TGTGCCAGCAGCCCTGGACAGCACTATGGCTACACCTTC.

V and J are TRBV23-1 and TRBJ2-3; D remains unclear. TRBV23-1 counts as an open reading frame of uncertain function. V was cut by 2 bases and J by 4 bases, with 19 bases left in between. The CDR3 spans 17 residues. CDR3: CASSQILLRVVPDTQYF. The DNA for the CDR3 is TGCGCCAGCAGTCAAATACTACTCCGGGTGGTTCCAGATACGCAGTATTTT.

This chain joins TRBV6-1 and TRBJ2-1; D is uncertain. The CDR3 runs 11 residues. V gave up 7 bases and J gave up 5 bases, with 6 bases separating them. CDR1 is MNHNS, CDR2 SASEGT, per germline. The CDR3 DNA reads as TGTGCCAGCAAAAGGAACAATGAGCAGTTCTTC. It codes for CASKRNNEQFF.

This clone showed up just once. The V gene is TRBV7-2, the J gene TRBJ2-7; 9 bases align to TRBD1. The CDR3 runs to 14 residues. Germline lookup yields CDR1 SGHTA and CDR2 FQGNSA. After removal of 7 bases from V and 1 base from J, the junction contained 5 bases not matched to a gene. CDR3: CASTPGTGSYEQYF. CDR3 coding DNA: TGTGCCAGCACCCCCGGGACAGGGTCCTACGAGCAGTACTTC.

The genes are TRBV18 and TRBJ1-5; the D is unclear. Germline-derived CDR1 and CDR2 are KGHSH and LQKENI. Trimming stripped 3 bases from V and 2 bases from J, with 5 bases between. The CDR3 spans 13 residues. This chain's CDR3 is CASSPDRNQPQHF. CDR3 coding DNA: TGTGCCAGCTCACCGGACCGCAATCAGCCCCAGCATTTT.

The rearrangement uses TRBV27 and TRBJ2-7; TRBD1 matches at 10 bases. The CDR3 extends over 15 amino acids. V lost 5 bases to trimming and J lost 5 bases; unmatched junction nucleotides: 9. Germline V lookup: CDR1 MNHEY, CDR2 SMNVEV (reference sequence). In DNA, the CDR3 is TGTGCCAGCAGTATCCGGGACAGGGGAACGAACGAGCAGTACTTC. Amino acids: CASSIRDRGTNEQYF.

CDR3: CASSSWGQGKETQYF. In nucleotides, the CDR3 is TGTGCCAGCAGCTCCTGGGGACAGGGAAAAGAGACCCAGTACTTC. The chain joins TRBV7-2 to TRBJ2-5; 9 nucleotides line up with TRBD1. This CDR3 contains 15 residues. Per germline, CDR1 SGHTA and CDR2 FQGNSA. Trimming took 4 bases from V and 3 from J; bases not matched to a gene: 6.

This chain joins TRBV5-1 and TRBJ2-7; the D is unclear. Germline CDR1 reads SGHRS; CDR2 reads YFSETQ. The V end lost 0 bases, the J end lost 0 bases, and 10 bases lay between the germline ends. This CDR3 has 15 residues. CDR3 DNA: TGCGCCAGCAGCTTGGGCGCGCCCAGCTCCTACGAGCAGTACTTC. Amino acids: CASSLGAPSSYEQYF.

The chain has TRBV5-1 and TRBJ1-4, with a tentative D call TRBD1 (5 bases). The V end lost 3 bases, the J end lost 5 bases, and 14 bases lay between the germline ends. This CDR3 has 15 residues. Germline CDR1 and CDR2: SGHRS and YFSETQ. CDR3 DNA sequence: TGCGCCAGCAGCTGGACCAAGTCAGGGAATGAAAAACTGTTTTTT. Translating it yields CASSWTKSGNEKLFF.

The chain links TRBV30 to TRBJ2-2, with 9 positions matching TRBD2. Per the germline V gene, CDR1 is GTSNPN and CDR2 is SVGIG (reference sequence). The V gene end was trimmed by 4 bases and the J gene end by 3 bases; junction bases not matched to a gene: 3. The CDR3 length is 14 residues. The CDR3 DNA reads as TGTGCCTGGAACCTAGCGGGGTACACCGGGGAGCTGTTTTTT. Amino acid sequence: CAWNLAGYTGELFF.

In regard to this clone: Sequence at one end of the junction differs from germline and may be a read error. The chain couples TRBV15 to TRBJ2-5; no clear D. The CDR3 runs 15 residues. Germline CDR1 is LNHNV and CDR2 is YYDKDF (reference sequence). The DNA for the CDR3 is TGTGCCACCAGCGGAGAGCCGCGTCCACAAGAGACCCAGTACTTC. Its protein product is CATSGEPRPQETQYF.

This rearrangement joins TRBV5-1 to TRBJ1-4; 7 bases align to TRBD1. The CDR3 spans 20 residues. V lost 1 base and J lost 0; bases outside the gene matches: 15. The germline CDR1 and CDR2 sequences are SGHRS and YFSETQ. The CDR3: CASSLNPGGGRGSTNEKLFF. As DNA, the CDR3 is TGCGCCAGCAGCTTGAATCCCGGAGGGGGCAGGGGATCAACTAATGAAAAACTGTTTTTT.